These 23 T cell receptor beta chains share one sample of origin, sequenced in a study of T-cell memory formation after mild COVID-19. TCRdb itself ran the 5' RACE reads through MiXCR, one entry per CDR3 protein. The sample has around 62,000 distinct CDR3 sequences; around a quarter are singletons. Specimen: PBMCs or a T cell subset sorted from them (not recorded which). The receptor set was obtained from a man between 18 and 35 years old who had mild COVID-19 (a few samples of this study predate the infection). Cell type and time point are not known.

The chain carries TRBV6-5 and TRBJ1-1, with D possibly matching TRBD1 (5 bases). The CDR3 extends over 13 amino acids. Germline CDR1 and CDR2: MNHEY and SVGAGI. V lost 10 bases and J 3 bases, leaving 15 bases between the germline ends. For the CDR3, the DNA is TGTGCCACCCTTCCCGGGGCAGACACTGAAGCTTTCTTT. Protein sequence: CATLPGADTEAFF.

This clonotype turned up a few times. One end of the junction does not line up with germline, which may come from a read error. This chain links TRBV11-2 with TRBJ2-7, with a weak D call TRBD1 (6 bases). This CDR3 contains 12 residues. Germline CDR1 reads SGHAT; CDR2 reads FQNNGV. CDR3 loop: CASSSVKRQVHF. CDR3 in DNA: TGTGCCAGCAGCTCCGTAAAGAGACAGGTACACTTC.

The genes are TRBV3-2 and TRBJ2-6; the DNA was not used to check the table's D call, TRBD2. TRBV3-2 is listed as a pseudogene. The CDR3 extends over 14 amino acids. DNA of the CDR3: TGTGCCAGCGGGGACTTCGACCGGGCCAACGTCCTGACTTTC. Protein: CASGDFDRANVLTF.

The chain employs TRBV25-1 and TRBJ2-6; TRBD1 is a possible D gene (6 bases). V was clipped by 11 bases and J by 0 bases, with 35 bases between them. Germline CDR1 reads MGHDK; CDR2 reads SYGVNS. The CDR3 is made up of 22 amino acids. In nucleotides, the CDR3 is TGTGCCCCCATAGAAGATCGGGACGGGACACTAGATGGGGGCTCTGGGGCCAACGTCCTGACTTTC. Its translation: CAPIEDRDGTLDGGSGANVLTF.

This clonotype was counted only a few times. Its ends do not fully match the called genes, so a read error is possible. The rearrangement joins TRBV9 to TRBJ2-5; D gene ambiguous. Germline V gives CDR1 SGDLS, CDR2 YYNGEE. CDR3 length: 13 amino acids. The CDR3 bases are TGTGCCAGCAGCGTAGGTCAACTGGGCCCTAGAACCTTC. It codes for CASSVGQLGPRTF.

Only a few counts were recorded for this clonotype. The chain carries TRBV6-5 and TRBJ2-3; D is tentatively TRBD1 or TRBD2 (5 bases each). CDR1 is MNHEY, CDR2 SVGAGI, per germline. V lost 6 bases to trimming and J lost 2 bases, with 9 bases between them. This CDR3 is 13 amino acids long. The CDR3 nucleotides read TGTGCCAGCAGCCTGGGGGACACAGATACGCAGTATTTT. Its translation is CASSLGDTDTQYF.

This clonotype has a handful of counts. The chain uses TRBV7-3 and TRBJ2-2; D not resolved. The CDR3 totals 14 residues. The germline gives CDR1 SGHTA, CDR2 FQGTGA. Trimming pared 2 bases from V and 5 bases from J, leaving 9 bases between. The CDR3 DNA reads as TGTGCCAGCAGCTTAGCCGACATGACCGGGGAGCTGTTTTTT. Its protein product is CASSLADMTGELFF. Full variable domain (remainder filled in from reference TRBV7-3 and TRBJ2-2): GAGVSQTPSNKVTEKGKYVELRCDPISGHTALYWYRQSLGQGPEFLIYFQGTGAADDSGLPNDRFFAVRPEGSVSTLKIQRTERGDSAVYLCASSLADMTGELFFGEGSRLTVL.

J is TRBJ2-2 and V is TRBV3-1; 8 bases line up with TRBD2. Trimming at V came to 3 bases and at J to 0 bases, leaving 0 bases not matched to a gene. Germline V gene lookup returns CDR1 LGHDT and CDR2 YNNKEL (reference sequence). The CDR3 is 15 residues long. CDR3 bases: TGTGCCAGCAGCCATAGCGGGGCGAACACCGGGGAGCTGTTTTTT. It codes for CASSHSGANTGELFF.

This chain uses TRBV12-3 or TRBV12-4 with TRBJ1-1; TRBD1 aligns across 10 bases. Trimming removed 6 bases from V and 6 bases from J; junction bases left unmatched: 7. The CDR3 covers 14 residues. The CDR3 nucleotides are TGTGCCAGCAGGACGGGACAGGGGATGGCTGAAGCTTTCTTT. As protein: CASRTGQGMAEAFF.

V usage is TRBV2 and J usage is TRBJ2-2; tentatively, D is TRBD1 (6 bases). Germline assignment: CDR1 SNHLY and CDR2 FYNNEI. The ends were cut back, 10 bases at V and 1 base at J, with 10 bases in the middle. This CDR3 contains 13 residues. The CDR3 protein is CAIPGQNTGELFF. The CDR3 nucleotides read TGTGCCATCCCGGGACAGAACACCGGGGAGCTGTTTTTT.

The genes are TRBV15 and TRBJ2-3, with 7 bases lining up with TRBD2. The CDR3 sequence is 12 residues long. V lost 4 bases to trimming and J lost 8 bases; unmatched junction nucleotides: 3. Looked up from germline, CDR1 is LNHNV and CDR2 is YYDKDF (reference sequence). The DNA of the CDR3 is TGTGCCACCAGCACGACGGGGGGTACGCAGTATTTT. Residues: CATSTTGGTQYF.

This chain links TRBV4-3 with TRBJ2-1, with D perhaps TRBD1 (5 bases). The CDR3 sequence is 13 residues long. CDR1 and CDR2 from the germline V gene are LGHNA and YSLEER. V lost 4 bases, J lost 7 bases, and 11 bases lay in between. As DNA, the CDR3 is TGCGCCAGCAGCCTGGGGCCGGAGAATGAGCAGTTCTTC. Its translation is CASSLGPENEQFF.

CDR3 nucleotides: TGTGCCAGCAGCTCCCATGAGGTCCGGGACGGAGAGTTCTTC. Its protein is CASSSHEVRDGEFF. The V gene is TRBV7-9, the J gene TRBJ2-1, with D perhaps being TRBD1 or TRBD2 (5 bases each). CDR3 size: 14 residues. Trimming shortened V by 4 bases and J by 14 bases, and 21 bases separated the two germline ends. Germline CDR1 SEHNR, CDR2 FQNEAQ (reference sequence).

This clonotype was counted only a few times. CDR3 DNA: TGTGCCAGCAGCTTACTCCGCGGCGAGCAGTACGTC. It translates to CASSLLRGEQYV. This chain uses TRBV7-2 with TRBJ2-7; no reliable D call. This CDR3 is built from 12 residues. From germline, CDR1 is SGHTA and CDR2 FQGNSA. V lost 2 bases to trimming and J lost 6 bases, with 8 bases between them.

The rearrangement joins TRBV19 to TRBJ2-7, with TRBD1 identical over 8 bases. The CDR3 spans 14 residues. Trimming at V came to 5 bases and at J to 1 base, leaving 4 bases not matched to a gene. CDR1 and CDR2 from the germline V gene are LNHDA and SQIVND (reference sequence). CDR3 nucleotide sequence: TGTGCCAGTAGTCTGCGGACAGGGTCCTACGAGCAGTACTTC. Amino acid sequence: CASSLRTGSYEQYF.

V is TRBV12-3 or TRBV12-4 and J is TRBJ2-4, with a tentative D call TRBD2 (6 bases). There are 14 residues in the CDR3. Trimming cost V 6 bases and J 5 bases, with 14 bases left between them. The DNA for the CDR3 is TGTGCCAGCAGCCTGAGGGACTTCGAAAACATTCAGTACTTC. Protein: CASSLRDFENIQYF.

This clonotype was seen repeatedly, ten times or more. This rearrangement joins TRBV25-1 to TRBJ2-5; D is perhaps TRBD2 (6 bases). The germline gives CDR1 MGHDK, CDR2 SYGVNS. V lost 9 bases and J lost 2, with 16 bases in between. CDR3 length equals 14 residues. CDR3 amino acids: CARGKRLAQETQYF. In DNA form, the CDR3 reads TGTGCCAGAGGGAAGCGGCTAGCGCAAGAGACCCAGTACTTC.

The V and J genes are TRBV6-2 or TRBV6-3 and TRBJ2-3; D gene unclear. Per germline, CDR1 MNHEY and CDR2 SVGEGT. The CDR3 has 15 amino acids. V dropped 8 bases and J dropped 5 bases, with 20 bases sitting between them. CDR3 in DNA: TGTGCCAGCTCTTCCGTTGCAGAGCTGCAAGATACGCAGTATTTT. It translates to CASSSVAELQDTQYF.

This clonotype turned up a few times. The rearrangement uses TRBV4-3 and TRBJ2-1; a weak D match, TRBD1 (5 bases). Germline lookup yields CDR1 LGHNA and CDR2 YSLEER. This CDR3 spans 14 amino acids. Trimming pared 3 bases from V and 10 bases from J, leaving 16 bases between. The CDR3 spells CASSQTVRAKEQFF. The CDR3 DNA follows: TGCGCCAGCAGCCAGACAGTAAGAGCGAAGGAGCAGTTCTTC.

The genes are TRBV6-5 and TRBJ2-1; D remains unclear. Trimming removed 7 bases from V and 10 bases from J, with 14 bases in between. CDR1 and CDR2 (germline): MNHEY, SVGAGI. CDR3 length: 12 residues. CDR3 bases: TGTGCCAGCAACCACCCCTCTTTAGAGCAGTTCTTC. It encodes CASNHPSLEQFF.

The V gene is TRBV24-1, the J gene TRBJ2-7; D ambiguous. Per germline, CDR1 KGHDR and CDR2 SFDVKD. CDR3 length: 12 residues. V gave up 4 bases and J gave up 3 bases, with 6 bases separating them. The CDR3 nucleotides are TGTGCCACCAGTGACTACAGCTACGAGCAGTACTTC. It codes for CATSDYSYEQYF.

This chain connects TRBV9 to TRBJ1-2; D gene uncertain. The CDR3 has 14 residues. Germline values: CDR1 SGDLS, CDR2 YYNGEE. Deletions cut 4 bases from V and 8 bases from J, with 18 bases between. The CDR3 reads CASSPDPPGIGYTF. In DNA form, the CDR3 reads TGTGCCAGCAGCCCAGACCCCCCGGGGATAGGCTACACCTTC.

This clonotype was seen a handful of times. This sequence joins TRBV3-1 and TRBJ2-3; D might be TRBD2 (6 bases). The CDR3 runs to 16 residues. V lost 4 bases to trimming and J lost 3 bases, with 17 bases between them. The germline V gene has CDR1 LGHDT and CDR2 YNNKEL (reference sequence). The CDR3 sequence is CASSPVGRSSTDTQYF. The CDR3 DNA sequence: TGTGCCAGCAGCCCAGTGGGGAGGAGCTCTACAGATACGCAGTATTTT.